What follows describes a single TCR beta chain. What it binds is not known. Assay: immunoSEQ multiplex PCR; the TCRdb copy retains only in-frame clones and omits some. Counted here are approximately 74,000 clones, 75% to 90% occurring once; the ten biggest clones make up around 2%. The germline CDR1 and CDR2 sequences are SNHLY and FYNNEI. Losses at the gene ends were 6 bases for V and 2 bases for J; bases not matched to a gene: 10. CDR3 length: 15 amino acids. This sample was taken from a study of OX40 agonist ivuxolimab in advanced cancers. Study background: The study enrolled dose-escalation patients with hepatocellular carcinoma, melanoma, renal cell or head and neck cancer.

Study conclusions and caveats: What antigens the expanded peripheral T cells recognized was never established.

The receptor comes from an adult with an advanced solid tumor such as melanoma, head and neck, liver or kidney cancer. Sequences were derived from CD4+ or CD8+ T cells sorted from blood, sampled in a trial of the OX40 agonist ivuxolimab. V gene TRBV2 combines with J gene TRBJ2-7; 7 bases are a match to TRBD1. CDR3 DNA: TGTGCCAGCAGGGAAAGGACAGGACAAACCTACGAGCAGTACTTC. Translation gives CASRERTGQTYEQYF. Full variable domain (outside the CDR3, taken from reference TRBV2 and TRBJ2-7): EPEVTQTPSHQVTQMGQEVILRCVPISNHLYFYWYRQILGQKVEFLVSFYNNEISEKSEIFDDQFSVERPDGSNFTLKIRSTKLEDSAMYFCASRERTGQTYEQYFGPGTRLTVT.